This T cell receptor (beta chain) emerged from a study of T cell repertoires in cytomegalovirus infection. Overall study context: Evidence of both CMV infection and a matching HLA type came from public TCR beta signatures.

TCRdb passed the reads through MiXCR, listing each CDR3 protein once. The profile shows more than 150,000 distinct CDR3 sequences, 17% of them singletons. This clonotype was picked up a small number of times. Its antigen is not known. Study conclusions and caveats: Accumulated public TCR beta family frequency recognized individuals carrying CMV together with the relevant HLA. HLA-C-restricted TCR beta clonotypes specific for CMV led the ex vivo response.

Trimming took off 3 bases at V and 2 bases at J, with 11 bases between the two ends. This CDR3 comprises 14 residues. Germline V CDR1 and CDR2: LGHNA, YNFKEQ. The specimen was CD8+ T cells from PBMCs. This sequence was found in a human donor in good health (CMV status not recorded). Some clones in this sample may be carry-over from other donors' samples. This chain joins TRBV4-2 and TRBJ2-7, with a possible D match to TRBD2 (6 bases). The CDR3 DNA reads as TGTGCCAGCAGCCAGCGGGACGGTACCTACGAGCAGTACTTC. This encodes CASSQRDGTYEQYF.